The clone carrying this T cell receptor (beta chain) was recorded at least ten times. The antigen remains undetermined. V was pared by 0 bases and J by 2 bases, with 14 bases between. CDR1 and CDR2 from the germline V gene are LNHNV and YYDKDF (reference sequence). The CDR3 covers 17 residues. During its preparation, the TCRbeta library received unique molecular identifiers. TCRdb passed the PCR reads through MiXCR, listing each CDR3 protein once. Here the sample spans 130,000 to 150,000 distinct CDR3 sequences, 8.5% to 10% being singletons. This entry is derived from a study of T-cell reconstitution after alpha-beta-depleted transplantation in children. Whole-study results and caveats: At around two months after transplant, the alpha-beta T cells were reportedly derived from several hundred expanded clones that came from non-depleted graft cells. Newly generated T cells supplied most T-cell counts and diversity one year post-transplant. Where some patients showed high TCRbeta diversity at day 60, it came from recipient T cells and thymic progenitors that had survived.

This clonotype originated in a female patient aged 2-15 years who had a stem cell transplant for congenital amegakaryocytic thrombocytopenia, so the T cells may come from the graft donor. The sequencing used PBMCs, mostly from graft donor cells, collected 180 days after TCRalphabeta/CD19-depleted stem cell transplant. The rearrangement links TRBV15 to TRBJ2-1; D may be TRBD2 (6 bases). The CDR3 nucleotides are TGTGCCACCAGCAGAGAGGGAGCGGGCTTTACCTACAATGAGCAGTTCTTC. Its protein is CATSREGAGFTYNEQFF.